This T cell receptor (beta chain) was recovered during a study of blood T cell repertoires in COVID-19. Study context: The samples span acute and convalescent COVID-19 from the United States, Italy and Spain. The cDNA or gDNA used as material had been derived from T cells, B-cell-depleted T cells, or PBMCs.

V gave up 3 bases and J gave up 4 bases, with 17 bases separating them. Germline CDR1 is KGHDR and CDR2 is SFDVKD. The CDR3 runs 16 residues. In the source study's methods: Amplification with reference gene primers provided the estimates of nucleated cell counts. The assay was immunoSEQ multiplex PCR, and TCRdb's table has in-frame clones only and misses some. That table gives V, J and clone size, and the DNA gave D and trimming. The sample shows under 250,000 clones, 83% of them seen only once. There are a few counts of this clone. What was sequenced was peripheral blood. This TCR came from a middle-aged man with active or convalescent COVID-19. The V and J genes are TRBV24-1 and TRBJ2-5; D is perhaps TRBD1 (5 bases). The CDR3 is CATSDLPIGARETQYF. CDR3 sequence (DNA): TGTGCCACCAGTGATCTCCCCATTGGGGCCCGAGAGACCCAGTACTTC.